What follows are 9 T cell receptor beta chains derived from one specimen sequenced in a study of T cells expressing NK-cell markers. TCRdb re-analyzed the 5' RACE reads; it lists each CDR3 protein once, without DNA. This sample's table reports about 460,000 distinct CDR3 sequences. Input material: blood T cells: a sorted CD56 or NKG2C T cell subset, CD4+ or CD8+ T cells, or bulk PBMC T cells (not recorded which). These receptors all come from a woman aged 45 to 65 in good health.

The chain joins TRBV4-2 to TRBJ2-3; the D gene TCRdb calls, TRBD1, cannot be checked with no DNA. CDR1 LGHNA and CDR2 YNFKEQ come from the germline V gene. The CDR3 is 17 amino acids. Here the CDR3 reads CASSQGRPDPSTDTQYF.

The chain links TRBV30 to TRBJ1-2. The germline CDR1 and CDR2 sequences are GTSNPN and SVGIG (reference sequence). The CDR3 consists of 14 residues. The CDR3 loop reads CAWSILHEAAGYTF.

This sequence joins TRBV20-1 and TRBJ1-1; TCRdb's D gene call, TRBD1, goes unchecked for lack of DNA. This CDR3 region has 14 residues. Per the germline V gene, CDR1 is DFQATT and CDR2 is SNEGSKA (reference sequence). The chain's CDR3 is CSAALSESLLGAFF.

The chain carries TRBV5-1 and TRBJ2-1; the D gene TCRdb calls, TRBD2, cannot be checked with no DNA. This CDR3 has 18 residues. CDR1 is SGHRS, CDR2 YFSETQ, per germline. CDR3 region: CASSRLPSGRSSYNEQFF.

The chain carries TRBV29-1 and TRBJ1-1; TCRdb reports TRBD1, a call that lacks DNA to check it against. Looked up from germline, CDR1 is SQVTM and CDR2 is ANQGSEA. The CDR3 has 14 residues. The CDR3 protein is CSALRGVGNTEAFF. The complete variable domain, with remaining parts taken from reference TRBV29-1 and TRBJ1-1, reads SAVISQKPSRDICQRGTSLTIQCQVDSQVTMMFWYRQQPGQSLTLIATANQGSEATYESGFVIDKFPISRPNLTFSTLTVSNMSPEDSSIYLCSALRGVGNTEAFFGQGTRLTVV.

The CDR3 loop is CASSLLAGHTDTQYF. The rearrangement joins TRBV7-9 to TRBJ2-3; the D gene TCRdb calls, TRBD2, cannot be checked with no DNA. Looked up from germline, CDR1 is SEHNR and CDR2 is FQNEAQ (reference sequence). This CDR3 spans 15 amino acids.

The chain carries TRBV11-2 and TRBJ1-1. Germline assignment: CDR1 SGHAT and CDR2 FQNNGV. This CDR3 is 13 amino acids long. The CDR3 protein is CASSSIEYTEAFF.

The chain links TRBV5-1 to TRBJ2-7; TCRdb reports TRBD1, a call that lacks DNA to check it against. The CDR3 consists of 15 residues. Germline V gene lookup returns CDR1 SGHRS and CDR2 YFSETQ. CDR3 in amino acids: CASSLGTGRPGEQYF.

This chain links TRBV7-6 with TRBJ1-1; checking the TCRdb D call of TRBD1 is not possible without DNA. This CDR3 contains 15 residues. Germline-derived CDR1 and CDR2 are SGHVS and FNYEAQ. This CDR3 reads CASSLDRDTRRGAFF.